This T cell receptor beta chain was identified during a study of cytomegalovirus exposure and HLA in healthy donors. Comment on this clone: Its cognate antigen is unknown.

In germline, CDR1 is LGHNT, CDR2 FRNRAP. The CDR3 covers 16 residues. Trimming cost V 1 base and J 0 bases, with 11 bases left between them. Overall study results and limits: Trimming of TCR beta V- and J-genes showed a link, identified in a later analysis, to a missense DCLRE1C variant. Specific recognition of CMV antigens was confirmed in vitro for a few chains (all CMV-associated). Versus the approximately 700-donor mean, an Asian-associated ancestry cluster reportedly showed fewer N-insertions in a later analysis.

The PCR made use of 60 Vbeta and 13 Jbeta primers. Sequenced by immunoSEQ multiplex PCR; TCRdb stores in-frame clones only, minus some. The sample gives about 100,000 clones, approximately 73% of which show up once; 7.8% is in the top ten. The sequenced sample consisted of PBMCs. The chain has TRBV12-5 and TRBJ2-3; D is unclear. The sequence was collected from a man under 40 in good health and CMV-seronegative. Here the CDR3 DNA reads TGTGCTAGTGGTTTGGGAGAACTACTAAGCACAGATACGCAGTATTTT. It encodes CASGLGELLSTDTQYF.